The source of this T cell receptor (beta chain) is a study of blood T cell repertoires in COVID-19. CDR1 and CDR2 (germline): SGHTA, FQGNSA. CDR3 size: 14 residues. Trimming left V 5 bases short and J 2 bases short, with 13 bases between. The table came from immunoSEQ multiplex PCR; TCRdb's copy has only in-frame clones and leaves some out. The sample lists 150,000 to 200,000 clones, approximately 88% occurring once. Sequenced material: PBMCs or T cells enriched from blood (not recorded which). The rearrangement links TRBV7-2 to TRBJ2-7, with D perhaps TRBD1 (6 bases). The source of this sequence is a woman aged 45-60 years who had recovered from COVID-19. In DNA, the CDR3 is TGTGCCAGCAGCCCCCGGACAGACACCTACGAGCAGTACTTC. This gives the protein CASSPRTDTYEQYF.